The text below deals with one TCR beta chain. The entry originates in a study of beta chain features in type 1 diabetes. The study reverse transcribed the entire isolated RNA, so it sequenced expressed TCRB transcripts. Profiling relied on immunoSEQ multiplex PCR, and the TCRdb table lists in-frame clones only, not all of them. The table records hundreds of thousands of clones, 30% of them present only once. With 4 bases clipped from V and 0 bases from J, the junction kept 13 bases outside the gene matches. The CDR3 runs 18 residues. Germline V lookup: CDR1 LGHNA, CDR2 YSLEER. The source material was naive CD4+ T cells from blood. The receptor comes from a young man in good health. The chain combines TRBV4-3 with TRBJ2-7; 9 bases align to TRBD2. The CDR3, as DNA: TGCGCCAGCAGCCCATATCTTCCCACTAGCGGGTTCTCCTACGAGCAGTACTTC. This encodes CASSPYLPTSGFSYEQYF.